A selection of T cell receptor beta chains follows, all from one sample in a study of radiotherapy plus CTLA-4 blockade in lung cancer. Method: immunoSEQ multiplex PCR; TCRdb's copy keeps in-frame clones and lacks some. The table includes just over 14,000 clones, about 70% detected once. Sequences were derived from peripheral blood, sampled from a patient treated with radiotherapy plus ipilimumab. All receptors derive from a human donor with non-small cell lung cancer whose response to radiotherapy plus ipilimumab could not be evaluated. The CDR3 runs from the conserved cysteine through the conserved F or W.

CDR3 protein: CASSPGPGGGETQYF
V gene: TRBV4-1
CDR3 length: 15

CDR3 protein: CASSPQGEHSPLHF
V gene: TRBV7-8
CDR3 length: 14

CDR3 protein: CASSEQMEAVQYF
V gene: TRBV10-1
CDR3 length: 13

CDR3 protein: CASSESLGGQETQYF
V gene: TRBV10-1
CDR3 length: 15

CDR3 protein: CASSPRTGDYGYTF
V gene: TRBV4-2
CDR3 length: 14

CDR3 protein: CASRRTGSRDATNEKLFF
V gene: TRBV5-1
CDR3 length: 18

CDR3 protein: CASSPGGSNEQFF
V gene: TRBV2
CDR3 length: 13

CDR3 protein: CASSPGGGNGRQETQYF
V gene: TRBV7-3
CDR3 length: 17

CDR3 protein: CASSVSRGYTF
V gene: TRBV7-2
CDR3 length: 11

CDR3 protein: CASSFLAGGYYNEQFF
V gene: TRBV19
CDR3 length: 16

CDR3 protein: CASSHRGLYEQYF
V gene: TRBV6-5
CDR3 length: 13

CDR3 protein: CAISERTSGGDEQFF
V gene: TRBV10-3
CDR3 length: 15

CDR3 protein: CASSRDRANYNEQFF
V gene: TRBV7-2
CDR3 length: 15

CDR3 protein: CSVDVLGGKGYF
V gene: TRBV29-1
CDR3 length: 12

CDR3 protein: CASSDSAGGNNEQFF
V gene: TRBV6-4
CDR3 length: 15

CDR3 protein: CAWSVVSGYTF
V gene: TRBV30
CDR3 length: 11

CDR3 protein: CASSREGGTDTQYF
V gene: TRBV9
CDR3 length: 14

CDR3 protein: CASSPSLYGYTF
V gene: TRBV28
CDR3 length: 12

CDR3 protein: CASRRDRGEETQYF
V gene: TRBV10-2
CDR3 length: 14

CDR3 protein: CASSDGGASSTDTQYF
V gene: TRBV2
CDR3 length: 16

CDR3 protein: CAWSVTVNQPQHF
V gene: TRBV30
CDR3 length: 13

CDR3 protein: CASRKNLGTGENSPLHF
V gene: TRBV27
CDR3 length: 17

CDR3 protein: CAWSSHLRDRDIYGYTF
V gene: TRBV30
CDR3 length: 17

CDR3 protein: CASRRQGANEQFF
V gene: TRBV27
CDR3 length: 13

CDR3 protein: CASSVRGSAEAFF
V gene: TRBV9
CDR3 length: 13